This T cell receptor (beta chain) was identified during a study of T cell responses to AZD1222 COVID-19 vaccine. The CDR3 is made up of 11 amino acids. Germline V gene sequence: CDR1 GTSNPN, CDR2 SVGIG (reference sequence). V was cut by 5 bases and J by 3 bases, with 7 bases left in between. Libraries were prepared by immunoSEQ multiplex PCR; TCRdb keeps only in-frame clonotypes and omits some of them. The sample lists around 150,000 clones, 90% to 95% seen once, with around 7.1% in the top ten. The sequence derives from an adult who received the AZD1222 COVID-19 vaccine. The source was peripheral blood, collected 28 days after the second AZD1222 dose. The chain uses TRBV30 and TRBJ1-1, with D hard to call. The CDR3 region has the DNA TGTGCCTGGGCGTACTACACTGAAGCTTTCTTT. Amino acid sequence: CAWAYYTEAFF.